Shown below are 15 T cell receptor beta chains from a single sample sequenced in a study of cytomegalovirus exposure and HLA in healthy donors. The PCR ran on 60 Vbeta and 13 Jbeta primers. TCRdb's table, derived via immunoSEQ multiplex PCR, lists solely in-frame clones and lacks some. The sample comprises tens of thousands of clones, around 82% of which are singletons, and 7.8% rests with the top ten. The material sequenced was PBMCs. The receptors stem from a man aged 18 to 30 in good health and CMV-seropositive.

The V gene is TRBV10-3, the J gene TRBJ1-1; D is perhaps TRBD1 (6 bases). Germline CDR1 and CDR2: ENHRY and SYGVKD. The CDR3 extends over 15 amino acids. V dropped 4 bases and J dropped 2 bases, with 14 bases sitting between them. The CDR3 sequence: CAISGSGGPNTEAFF. The CDR3 coding sequence is TGTGCCATCAGTGGCTCGGGGGGGCCCAACACTGAAGCTTTCTTT.

This chain links TRBV5-1 with TRBJ2-7; 8 nucleotides align to TRBD1. The CDR3 sequence is 14 residues long. With 4 bases clipped from V and 0 bases from J, the junction kept 3 bases outside the gene matches. CDR1 SGHRS and CDR2 YFSETQ come from the germline V gene. This chain's CDR3 is CASSGTGYSYEQYF. In DNA, the CDR3 is TGCGCCAGCAGCGGGACAGGTTACTCCTACGAGCAGTACTTC.

Only a few counts were recorded for this clone. DNA for the CDR3: TGTGCCACCCATCTACAGGGAATGAACACTGAAGCTTTCTTT. Translated: CATHLQGMNTEAFF. The chain carries TRBV19 and TRBJ1-1, with a possible D match to TRBD1 (6 bases). The CDR3 sequence is 14 residues long. Deletions cut 10 bases from V and 0 bases from J, with 15 bases between. CDR1 and CDR2 (germline): LNHDA, SQIVND (reference sequence).

This chain links TRBV6-4 with TRBJ2-3; a weak D match, TRBD2 (5 bases). This CDR3 has 15 amino acids. Trimming removed 5 bases from V and 3 bases from J, with 15 bases in between. CDR1 is MRHNA, CDR2 SNTAGT, per germline. Here the CDR3 reads CASSTGIQHTDTQYF. CDR3 bases: TGTGCCAGCAGTACCGGGATCCAGCATACAGATACGCAGTATTTT.

The gene calls are TRBV10-1 and TRBJ1-1; TRBD1 matches at 8 bases. The CDR3 contains 13 residues. V lost 5 bases to trimming and J lost 6 bases; unmatched junction nucleotides: 5. Germline V gene sequence: CDR1 WNHNN, CDR2 SYGVQD (reference sequence). The CDR3 DNA sequence: TGCGCCAGCAGTCTGACAGGGGAGGCTGAAGCTTTCTTT. Its protein product is CASSLTGEAEAFF.

The gene calls are TRBV9 and TRBJ1-3, with a possible D match to TRBD1 (6 bases). The germline V gene encodes CDR1 SGDLS and CDR2 YYNGEE. V was clipped by 4 bases and J by 3 bases, with 17 bases between them. The length of the CDR3 is 16 residues. The CDR3 is CASSPVGRGGGNTIYF. The CDR3 DNA is TGTGCCAGCAGCCCTGTGGGCAGGGGTGGTGGAAACACCATATATTTT.

This chain links TRBV5-1 with TRBJ2-7, with 8 bases matching TRBD1. The junction had 4 bases not matched to a gene; V was cut back by 2 bases and J by 3 bases. CDR1 and CDR2 from the germline V gene are SGHRS and YFSETQ. This CDR3 is 14 amino acids long. The CDR3 sequence: CASSFGQGGYEQYF. CDR3 DNA sequence: TGCGCCAGCAGCTTCGGACAGGGAGGCTACGAGCAGTACTTC.

The chain uses TRBV5-4 and TRBJ1-1; TRBD1 might be the D (5 bases). There are 14 residues in the CDR3. V shed 4 bases and J shed 4 bases, with 14 bases lying between them. From germline, CDR1 is SGHNT and CDR2 YYREEE (reference sequence). The CDR3 loop reads CASSPREPGTEAFF. In DNA form, the CDR3 reads TGTGCCAGCAGCCCCAGGGAACCGGGCACTGAAGCTTTCTTT. The full variable domain, its missing parts supplied by reference TRBV5-4 and TRBJ1-1, is ETGVTQSPTHLIKTRGQQVTLRCSSQSGHNTVSWYQQALGQGPQFIFQYYREEENGRGNFPPRFSGLQFPNYSSELNVNALELDDSALYLCASSPREPGTEAFFGQGTRLTVV.

This chain links TRBV10-2 with TRBJ2-1, with TRBD2 matching over 14 bases. The CDR3 is made up of 14 amino acids. Germline-derived CDR1 and CDR2 are WSHSY and SAAADI. The junction had 8 bases not matched to a gene; V was cut back by 11 bases and J by 8 bases. The CDR3: CAGSGTSGSHEQFF. For the CDR3, the DNA is TGCGCCGGGTCGGGGACTAGCGGGAGTCATGAGCAGTTCTTC.

This clone has only a few counts. The chain joins TRBV19 to TRBJ2-1; D ambiguous. In germline, CDR1 is LNHDA, CDR2 SQIVND (reference sequence). V lost 7 bases and J lost 7, with 8 bases in between. This CDR3 has 11 amino acids. The CDR3 coding sequence is TGTGCCAGTACCTATCTGAATGAGCAGTTCTTC. Translating gives CASTYLNEQFF.

The DNA of the CDR3 is TGTGCCTGGACACAGTTTGGCTATGGCTACACCTTC. Translated: CAWTQFGYGYTF. V gene TRBV30 combines with J gene TRBJ1-2; D call uncertain. The CDR3 covers 12 residues. V was pared by 4 bases and J by 4 bases, with 10 bases between. Germline assignment: CDR1 GTSNPN and CDR2 SVGIG (reference sequence).

The V call is TRBV10-3, the J call TRBJ1-1; D possibly corresponds to TRBD1 (6 bases). This CDR3 is 13 amino acids long. Per the germline V gene, CDR1 is ENHRY and CDR2 is SYGVKD. The V and J ends lost 8 bases and 5 bases respectively, with 15 bases between them. CDR3 DNA sequence: TGTGCCATCGGTGGCAGGGGTTGGACTGAAGCTTTCTTT. It encodes CAIGGRGWTEAFF.

CDR3 sequence (DNA): TGTGCCAGCAGCCAGGCCGGGACAGGGAACACCGGGGAGCTGTTTTTT. Protein: CASSQAGTGNTGELFF. This chain connects TRBV7-9 to TRBJ2-2, with TRBD1 identical over 8 bases. This CDR3 contains 16 residues. J was trimmed by 1 base and V by 5 bases; bases with no gene match: 6. Germline V gene lookup returns CDR1 SEHNR and CDR2 FQNEAQ (reference sequence).

The chain employs TRBV6-1 and TRBJ1-5, with 8 bases lining up with TRBD1. Germline V gene sequence: CDR1 MNHNS, CDR2 SASEGT. The CDR3 covers 14 residues. V shed 6 bases and J 10 bases; nucleotides not matched to a gene: 11. CDR3 in DNA: TGTGCCAGCAGCCAGGGACAGGAGATAGGTCCCCAGCATTTT. It encodes CASSQGQEIGPQHF.

The V call is TRBV19, the J call TRBJ1-1; D remains ambiguous. The germline V gene has CDR1 LNHDA and CDR2 SQIVND (reference sequence). The CDR3 contains 13 residues. V was clipped by 7 bases and J by 5 bases, with 14 bases between them. CDR3 bases: TGTGCCAGTAACCCTCTGGGGAGGACTGAAGCTTTCTTT. Protein product: CASNPLGRTEAFF. Variable domain in full (rest from reference TRBV19 and TRBJ1-1): DGGITQSPKYLFRKEGQNVTLSCEQNLNHDAMYWYRQDPGQGLRLIYYSQIVNDFQKGDIAEGYSVSREKKESFPLTVTSAQKNPTAFYLCASNPLGRTEAFFGQGTRLTVV.